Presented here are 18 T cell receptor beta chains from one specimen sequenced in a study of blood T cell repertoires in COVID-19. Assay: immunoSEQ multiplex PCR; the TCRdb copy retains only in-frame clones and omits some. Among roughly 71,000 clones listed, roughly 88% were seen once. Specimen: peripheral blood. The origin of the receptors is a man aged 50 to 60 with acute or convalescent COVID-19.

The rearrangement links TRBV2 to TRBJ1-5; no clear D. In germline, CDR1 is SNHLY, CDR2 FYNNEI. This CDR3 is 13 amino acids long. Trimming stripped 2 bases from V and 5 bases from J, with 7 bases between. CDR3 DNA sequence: TGTGCCAGCAGTGAATACAGAGATCAGCCCCAGCATTTT. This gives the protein CASSEYRDQPQHF.

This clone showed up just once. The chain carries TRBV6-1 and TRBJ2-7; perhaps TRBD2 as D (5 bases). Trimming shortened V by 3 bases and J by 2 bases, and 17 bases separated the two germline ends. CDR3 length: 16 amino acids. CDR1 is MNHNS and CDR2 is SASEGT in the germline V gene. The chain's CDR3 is CASSEAGRGSTYEQYF. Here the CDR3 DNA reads TGTGCCAGCAGTGAGGCTGGACGCGGGTCTACCTACGAGCAGTACTTC.

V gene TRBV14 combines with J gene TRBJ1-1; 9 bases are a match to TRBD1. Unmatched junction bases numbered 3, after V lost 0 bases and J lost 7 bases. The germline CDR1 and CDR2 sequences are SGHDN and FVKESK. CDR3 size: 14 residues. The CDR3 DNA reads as TGTGCCAGCAGCCAAGAGGTGACAGGGGGTGAAGCTTTCTTT. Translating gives CASSQEVTGGEAFF.

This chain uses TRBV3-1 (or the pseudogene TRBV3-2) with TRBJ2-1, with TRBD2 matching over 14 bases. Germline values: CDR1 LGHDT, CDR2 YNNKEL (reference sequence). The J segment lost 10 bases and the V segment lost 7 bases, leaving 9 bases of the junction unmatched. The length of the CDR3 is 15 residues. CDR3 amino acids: CASKRLAGGLDEQFF. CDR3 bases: TGTGCCAGCAAGCGACTAGCGGGGGGGCTAGACGAGCAGTTCTTC.

As DNA, the CDR3 is TGTGCCAGCAGTTTCGGTCAGGCTAGCACAGATACGCAGTATTTT. This encodes CASSFGQASTDTQYF. This chain links TRBV27 with TRBJ2-3; no definite D call. Germline V gives CDR1 MNHEY, CDR2 SMNVEV (reference sequence). V was clipped by 3 bases and J by 0 bases, with 10 bases between them. The CDR3 spans 15 residues.

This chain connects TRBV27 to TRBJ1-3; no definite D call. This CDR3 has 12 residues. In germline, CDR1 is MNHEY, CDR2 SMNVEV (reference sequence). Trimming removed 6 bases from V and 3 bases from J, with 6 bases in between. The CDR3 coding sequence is TGTGCCAGCAGCAGCGATGGAAACACCATATATTTT. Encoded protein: CASSSDGNTIYF.

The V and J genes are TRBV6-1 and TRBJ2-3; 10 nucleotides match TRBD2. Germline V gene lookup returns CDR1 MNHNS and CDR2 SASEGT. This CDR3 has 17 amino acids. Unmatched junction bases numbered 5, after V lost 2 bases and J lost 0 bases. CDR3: CASSEQLAGSSTDTQYF. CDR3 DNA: TGTGCCAGCAGTGAACAACTAGCGGGGAGTAGCACAGATACGCAGTATTTT.

CDR3 sequence (DNA): TGCGCCAGCAGCTTGAGGCCAGGGAGCACAGATACGCAGTATTTT. It translates to CASSLRPGSTDTQYF. The gene calls are TRBV5-1 and TRBJ2-3; weak D call: TRBD1 (5 bases). V gave up 1 base and J gave up 0 bases, with 9 bases separating them. The length of the CDR3 is 15 residues. Looked up from germline, CDR1 is SGHRS and CDR2 is YFSETQ.

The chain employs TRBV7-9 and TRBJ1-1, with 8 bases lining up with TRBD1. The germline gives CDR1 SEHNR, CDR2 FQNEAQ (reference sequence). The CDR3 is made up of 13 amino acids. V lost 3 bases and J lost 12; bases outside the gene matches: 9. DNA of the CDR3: TGTGCCAGCAGCTTTTCTTTTCAGGGGGCACCTTTCTTT. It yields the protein CASSFSFQGAPFF.

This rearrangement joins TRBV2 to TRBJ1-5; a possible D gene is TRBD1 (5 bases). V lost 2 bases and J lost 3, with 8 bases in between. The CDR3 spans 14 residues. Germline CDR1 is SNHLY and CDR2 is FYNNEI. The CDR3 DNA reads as TGTGCCAGCAGTGAAAGACAGTCCAATCAGCCCCAGCATTTT. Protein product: CASSERQSNQPQHF.

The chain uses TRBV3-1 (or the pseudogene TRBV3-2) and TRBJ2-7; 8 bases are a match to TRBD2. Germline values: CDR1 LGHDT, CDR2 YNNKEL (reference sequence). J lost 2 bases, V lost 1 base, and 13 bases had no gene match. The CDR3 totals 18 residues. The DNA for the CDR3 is TGTGCCAGCAGCCAAGCTCTGGGGGTGCGGGGGGCCGCCTACGAGCAGTACTTC. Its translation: CASSQALGVRGAAYEQYF.

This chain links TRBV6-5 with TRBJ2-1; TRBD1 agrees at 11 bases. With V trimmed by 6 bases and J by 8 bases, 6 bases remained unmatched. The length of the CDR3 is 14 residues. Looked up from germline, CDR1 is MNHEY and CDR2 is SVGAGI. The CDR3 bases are TGTGCCAGCAGACCGGGACAGGGGGTCTATGAGCAGTTCTTC. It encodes CASRPGQGVYEQFF.

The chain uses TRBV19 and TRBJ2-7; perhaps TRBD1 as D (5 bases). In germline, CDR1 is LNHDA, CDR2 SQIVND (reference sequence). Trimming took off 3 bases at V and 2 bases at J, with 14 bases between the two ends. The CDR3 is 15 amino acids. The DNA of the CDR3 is TGTGCCAGTAGTATCCACAGGAACCCGGCCTACGAGCAGTACTTC. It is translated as CASSIHRNPAYEQYF.

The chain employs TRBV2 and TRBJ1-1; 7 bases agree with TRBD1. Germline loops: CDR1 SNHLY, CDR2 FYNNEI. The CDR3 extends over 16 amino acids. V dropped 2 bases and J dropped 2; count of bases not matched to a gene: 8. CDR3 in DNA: TGTGCCAGCAGTGAAACCAGACAGGGAACCAACACTGAAGCTTTCTTT. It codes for CASSETRQGTNTEAFF.

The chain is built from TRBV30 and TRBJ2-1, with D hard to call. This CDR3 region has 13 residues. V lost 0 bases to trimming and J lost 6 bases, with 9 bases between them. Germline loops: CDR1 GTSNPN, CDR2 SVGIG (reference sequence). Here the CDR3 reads CAWSVLGPNEQFF. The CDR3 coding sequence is TGTGCCTGGAGTGTACTTGGTCCCAATGAGCAGTTCTTC.

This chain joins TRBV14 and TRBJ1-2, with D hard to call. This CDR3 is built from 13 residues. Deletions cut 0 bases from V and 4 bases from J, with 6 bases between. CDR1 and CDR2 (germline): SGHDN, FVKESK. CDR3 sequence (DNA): TGTGCCAGCAGCCAAGAGGGGAGCTATGGCTACACCTTC. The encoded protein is CASSQEGSYGYTF. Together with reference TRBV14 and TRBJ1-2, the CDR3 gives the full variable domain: EAGVTQFPSHSVIEKGQTVTLRCDPISGHDNLYWYRRVMGKEIKFLLHFVKESKQDESGMPNNRFLAERTGGTYSTLKVQPAELEDSGVYFCASSQEGSYGYTFGSGTRLTVV.

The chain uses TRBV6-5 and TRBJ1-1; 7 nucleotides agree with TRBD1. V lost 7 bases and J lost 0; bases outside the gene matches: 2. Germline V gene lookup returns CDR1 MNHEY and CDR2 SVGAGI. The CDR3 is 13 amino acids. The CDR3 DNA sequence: TGTGCCAGCACCGGACAGGTGAACACTGAAGCTTTCTTT. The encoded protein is CASTGQVNTEAFF.

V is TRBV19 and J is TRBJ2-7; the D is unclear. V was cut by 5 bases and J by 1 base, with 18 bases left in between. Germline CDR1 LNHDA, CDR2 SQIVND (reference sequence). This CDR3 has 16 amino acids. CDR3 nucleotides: TGTGCCAGTAGTTTTGCAGCATCCACAGCATCCTACGAGCAGTACTTC. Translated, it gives CASSFAASTASYEQYF.